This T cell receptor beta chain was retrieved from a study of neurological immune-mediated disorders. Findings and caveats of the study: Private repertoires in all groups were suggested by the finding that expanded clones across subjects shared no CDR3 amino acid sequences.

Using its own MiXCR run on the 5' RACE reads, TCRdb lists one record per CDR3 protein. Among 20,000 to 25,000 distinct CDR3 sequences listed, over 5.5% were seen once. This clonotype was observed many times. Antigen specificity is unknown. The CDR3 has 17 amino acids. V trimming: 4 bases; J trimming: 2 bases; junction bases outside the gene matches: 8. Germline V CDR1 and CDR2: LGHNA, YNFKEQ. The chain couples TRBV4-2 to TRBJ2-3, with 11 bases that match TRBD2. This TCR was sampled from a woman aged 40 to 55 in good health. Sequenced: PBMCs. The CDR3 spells CASSPGLAGGTTDTQYF. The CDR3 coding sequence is TGTGCCAGCAGCCCGGGCCTAGCGGGAGGCACCACAGATACGCAGTATTTT.